The 17 T cell receptor beta chains below were found in one sample sequenced in a study of blood T cell repertoires in COVID-19. Profiled with immunoSEQ multiplex PCR; TCRdb holds only in-frame clones, not every one. The repertoire consists of approximately 250,000 clones, with 88% occurring once and the leading ten covering 3% to 3.5%. The material sequenced was PBMCs or T cells enriched from blood (not recorded which). The receptors shown here come from a woman aged 40 to 49 who had been exposed to COVID-19.

The gene calls are TRBV4-2 and TRBJ2-2, with D possibly being TRBD1 (6 bases). This CDR3 has 15 residues. Germline CDR1 reads LGHNA; CDR2 reads YNFKEQ. Trimming left V 0 bases short and J 10 bases short, with 15 bases between. The CDR3 is CASSQDIRGGEELFF. The CDR3, as DNA: TGTGCCAGCAGCCAAGATATCAGGGGCGGTGAGGAGCTGTTTTTT.

V is TRBV30 and J is TRBJ2-1; D gene uncertain. The CDR3 loop spans 11 amino acids. From germline, CDR1 is GTSNPN and CDR2 SVGIG (reference sequence). V shed 1 base and J shed 9 bases, with 7 bases lying between them. This chain's CDR3 is CAWSGSLEQFF. Here the CDR3 DNA reads TGTGCCTGGAGTGGAAGCCTTGAGCAGTTCTTC.

The rearrangement links TRBV21-1 to TRBJ2-7; the table's D call, TRBD2, has no DNA check behind it. TRBV21-1 is a documented pseudogene. The CDR3 is 16 amino acids. The CDR3 nucleotides are TGTGCCAGCAGCAAAGCGCCCGGACTGATTCCCTACGAGCAGTACGTC. Translating it yields CASSKAPGLIPYEQYV.

This clone turned up a few times. The chain is built from TRBV5-5 and TRBJ1-3, with 9 bases that match TRBD1. Looked up from germline, CDR1 is SGHKS and CDR2 is YYEKEE (reference sequence). The CDR3 has 17 residues. Trimming took 0 bases from V and 3 from J; bases not matched to a gene: 7. CDR3 DNA sequence: TGTGCCAGCAGCTTGGCCTGGACAGGGGTTGTTGGAAACACCATATATTTT. Translating gives CASSLAWTGVVGNTIYF.

This clone showed up just once. The genes are TRBV13 and TRBJ2-2; TRBD2 agrees at 9 bases. V trimming: 2 bases; J trimming: 0 bases; junction bases outside the gene matches: 4. From germline, CDR1 is PRHDT and CDR2 FYEKMQ (reference sequence). This CDR3 comprises 17 residues. CDR3 loop: CASSLRSGGPNTGELFF. The CDR3 nucleotides are TGTGCCAGCAGCTTACGTAGCGGGGGCCCGAACACCGGGGAGCTGTTTTTT.

This sequence joins TRBV20-1 and TRBJ2-2; TRBD1 agrees at 9 bases. The junction had 3 bases not matched to a gene; V was cut back by 3 bases and J by 4 bases. The CDR3 has 14 amino acids. Germline lookup yields CDR1 DFQATT and CDR2 SNEGSKA (reference sequence). CDR3 sequence (DNA): TGCAGTGCTAGTTGGACAGGGGTCACCGGGGAGCTGTTTTTT. Residues: CSASWTGVTGELFF.

The rearrangement links TRBV28 to TRBJ1-2; the match to TRBD1 covers 10 bases. V was pared by 5 bases and J by 6 bases, with 15 bases of the junction left unmatched. Germline V gene data show CDR1 as MDHEN and CDR2 as SYDVKM. The CDR3 consists of 17 residues. The CDR3 protein is CASSLPVGSGQGDGYTF. The CDR3 coding sequence is TGTGCCAGCAGTCTACCGGTTGGTAGTGGACAGGGGGATGGCTACACCTTC.

The chain recombines TRBV5-5 with TRBJ2-2, with 8 bases lining up with TRBD1. CDR1 is SGHKS and CDR2 is YYEKEE in the germline V gene (reference sequence). The CDR3 is 14 amino acids. After removal of 0 bases from V and 5 bases from J, the junction contained 0 bases not matched to a gene. CDR3 amino acids: CASSLGTGTGELFF. CDR3 nucleotide sequence: TGTGCCAGCAGCTTGGGGACAGGGACCGGGGAGCTGTTTTTT.

J is TRBJ1-5 and V is TRBV7-3; D is unclear. The CDR3 loop spans 14 amino acids. Trimming shortened V by 0 bases and J by 1 base, and 4 bases separated the two germline ends. CDR1 and CDR2 (germline): SGHTA, FQGTGA. The CDR3 here is CASSLTASNQPQHF. Here the CDR3 DNA reads TGTGCCAGCAGCTTAACGGCCAGCAATCAGCCCCAGCATTTT.

The V gene is TRBV19, the J gene TRBJ1-1, with TRBD1 identical over 7 bases. The junction had 3 bases not matched to a gene; V was cut back by 4 bases and J by 10 bases. Germline V gives CDR1 LNHDA, CDR2 SQIVND (reference sequence). This CDR3 contains 11 residues. CDR3 protein: CASSTDRRAFF. CDR3 sequence (DNA): TGTGCCAGTAGTACGGACAGGAGAGCTTTCTTT.

The V and J genes are TRBV10-3 and TRBJ2-5, with TRBD2 identical over 12 bases. The CDR3 has 17 residues. Germline V gene lookup returns CDR1 ENHRY and CDR2 SYGVKD. V lost 3 bases to trimming and J lost 5 bases; unmatched junction nucleotides: 10. The CDR3 DNA reads TGTGCCATCAGTGACCCCTCTAGCGGGAGGGCCGGGGAGACCCAGTACTTC. The encoded protein is CAISDPSSGRAGETQYF.

This chain links TRBV9 with TRBJ1-1; D gene unclear. The CDR3 totals 13 residues. V dropped 0 bases and J dropped 3 bases, with 6 bases sitting between them. From germline, CDR1 is SGDLS and CDR2 YYNGEE. The CDR3 loop is CASSVDMYTEAFF. In DNA, the CDR3 is TGTGCCAGCAGCGTAGATATGTACACTGAAGCTTTCTTT.

The J gene is TRBJ2-5, the V gene TRBV27; the match to TRBD1 covers 12 bases. CDR1 is MNHEY, CDR2 SMNVEV, per germline (reference sequence). CDR3 length equals 17 residues. The ends lost 9 bases at V and 7 bases at J; junction bases unmatched: 18. CDR3 amino acids: CASRPTTGTGGGGTQYF. CDR3 coding DNA: TGTGCCAGTAGACCCACTACAGGGACAGGGGGCGGTGGGACCCAGTACTTC.

The chain is built from TRBV7-2 and TRBJ2-3; D is undetermined. The germline CDR1 and CDR2 sequences are SGHTA and FQGNSA. Between the trimmed V and J ends, which lost 1 base and 3 bases, there was a span of 5 bases. There are 13 residues in the CDR3. The chain's CDR3 is CASSLVRTDTQYF. CDR3 in DNA: TGTGCCAGCAGCTTAGTTCGGACAGATACGCAGTATTTT.

The rearrangement links TRBV28 to TRBJ1-5, with 9 bases fitting TRBD1. The CDR3 is 15 amino acids. The trim removed 7 bases at V and 5 bases at J, leaving 9 bases unmatched. Germline values: CDR1 MDHEN, CDR2 SYDVKM. Here the CDR3 reads CASKWGQGGHQPQHF. The DNA of the CDR3 is TGTGCCAGCAAATGGGGACAGGGCGGTCATCAGCCCCAGCATTTT.

Comments on this clone: An end of the junction does not agree with germline; a read error may underlie this. The chain carries TRBV11-3 and TRBJ1-6; D is unclear. Germline loops: CDR1 SGHNT, CDR2 YENEEA. The CDR3 sequence is 14 residues long. Written as DNA, the CDR3 is TGTGCCAGCAGCATAGACGGACTCAATTCACCCCTCCACTTT. Protein product: CASSIDGLNSPLHF.

This chain joins TRBV12-3 or TRBV12-4 and TRBJ1-4; D gene ambiguous. This CDR3 has 13 amino acids. Between the trimmed V and J ends, which lost 6 bases and 8 bases, there was a span of 13 bases. The CDR3 loop is CASRDSGVEKLFF. The CDR3, as DNA: TGTGCCAGCAGAGACTCCGGGGTGGAAAAACTGTTTTTT.